The 20 T cell receptor beta chains below all came from one sample that was sequenced in a study of blood T cells in healthy people across ages. Primed by a sample-barcoded 5' primer and a J-beta primer mix, a second PCR proceeded for about 7 to 12 cycles. TCRdb re-derived calls from the 5' RACE reads in MiXCR, one entry per CDR3 protein. The data hold around 1,700,000 distinct CDR3 sequences, with 28% observed a single time. The source material was blood. The receptors shown here come from a woman under 40 in good health.

The V gene is TRBV5-5, the J gene TRBJ2-7, with a tentative D call TRBD1 (7 bases). V lost 3 bases to trimming and J lost 10 bases, with 20 bases between them. The germline V gene encodes CDR1 SGHKS and CDR2 YYEKEE (reference sequence). The CDR3 totals 14 residues. CDR3 amino acids: CASSWGDRQEAQYF. CDR3 DNA: TGTGCCAGCAGCTGGGGGGACAGACAAGAGGCCCAGTACTTC. Variable domain in full (rest from reference TRBV5-5 and TRBJ2-7): DAGVTQSPTHLIKTRGQQVTLRCSPISGHKSVSWYQQVLGQGPQFIFQYYEKEERGRGNFPDRFSARQFPNYSSELNVNALLLGDSALYLCASSWGDRQEAQYFGPGTRLTVT.

The chain combines TRBV6-5 with TRBJ1-2; 9 nucleotides agree with TRBD1. This CDR3 is 15 amino acids long. Germline CDR1 is MNHEY and CDR2 is SVGAGI. Losses at the gene ends were 6 bases for V and 4 bases for J; bases not matched to a gene: 9. This CDR3 reads CASSLQGALLYGYTF. CDR3 coding DNA: TGTGCCAGCAGCCTACAGGGGGCTCTACTCTATGGCTACACCTTC.

Many counts were recorded for this clonotype. J is TRBJ2-7 and V is TRBV20-1; D may be TRBD2 (6 bases). V was clipped by 3 bases and J by 3 bases, with 12 bases between them. Looked up from germline, CDR1 is DFQATT and CDR2 is SNEGSKA (reference sequence). This CDR3 is built from 13 residues. CDR3: CSARTAGIYEQYF. The CDR3 nucleotides are TGCAGTGCTAGGACGGCGGGGATCTACGAGCAGTACTTC.

The genes are TRBV4-1 and TRBJ2-1, with 9 bases identical to TRBD1. The germline gives CDR1 MGHRA, CDR2 YSYEKL. This CDR3 is built from 16 residues. The ends lost 1 base at V and 5 bases at J; junction bases unmatched: 6. DNA of the CDR3: TGCGCCAGCAGCCAAGCCGCCGGGACAGGGAACAATGAGCAGTTCTTC. It specifies CASSQAAGTGNNEQFF.

This rearrangement joins TRBV2 to TRBJ2-1; 8 bases line up with TRBD1. Germline V gene data show CDR1 as SNHLY and CDR2 as FYNNEI. The length of the CDR3 is 15 residues. Trimming took 6 bases from V and 7 from J; bases not matched to a gene: 11. CDR3 nucleotide sequence: TGTGCCAGCAGAGACCGACAGGGGATCGGGAATGAGCAGTTCTTC. Amino acids: CASRDRQGIGNEQFF.

This clonotype came up many times. CDR3 DNA sequence: TGCAGTGCTCTGGACAGGGAAAGGCTGGGCTACGAGCAGTACTTC. As protein: CSALDRERLGYEQYF. The J gene is TRBJ2-7, the V gene TRBV20-1; 8 bases are a match to TRBD1. CDR3 size: 15 residues. The germline CDR1 and CDR2 sequences are DFQATT and SNEGSKA (reference sequence). With V trimmed by 5 bases and J by 3 bases, 12 bases remained unmatched.

Worth noting for this clonotype: One base away lies a much larger clone, so this may be a sequencing read error. V gene TRBV20-1 combines with J gene TRBJ1-5; D possibly corresponds to TRBD1 (6 bases). CDR1 is DFQATT and CDR2 is SNEGSKA in the germline V gene (reference sequence). This CDR3 has 13 amino acids. The CDR3 nucleotides read TGCAGTACTAGGAAGGGGGTCGGGCAGCCCCAGCATTTT. Translation: CSTRKGVGQPQHF.

The chain couples TRBV5-1 to TRBJ1-1; 8 bases map to TRBD1. This CDR3 spans 15 amino acids. The V gene end was trimmed by 4 bases and the J gene end by 3 bases; junction bases not matched to a gene: 8. Germline CDR1 SGHRS, CDR2 YFSETQ. Here the CDR3 reads CASSTGQGGYTEAFF. The DNA of the CDR3 is TGCGCCAGCAGCACCGGACAGGGAGGTTACACTGAAGCTTTCTTT.

This clonotype was seen more than once but under ten times. V and J are TRBV5-1 and TRBJ1-4, with 8 bases matching TRBD1. The trim removed 4 bases at V and 5 bases at J, leaving 7 bases unmatched. Per germline, CDR1 SGHRS and CDR2 YFSETQ. The CDR3 is 15 amino acids. DNA of the CDR3: TGCGCCAGCAGCCTGGGACAGGCTGAGAATGAAAAACTGTTTTTT. Encoded protein: CASSLGQAENEKLFF.

This clonotype was observed many times. A much larger clone differs from this one at a single base, so this may be a read error. This sequence joins TRBV7-9 and TRBJ2-7; D gene unclear. CDR1 is SEHNR and CDR2 is FQNEAQ in the germline V gene (reference sequence). This CDR3 contains 11 residues. CDR3: CASSSSHEQYF. For the CDR3, the DNA is TGTGCCAGCAGTTCCTCCCACGAGCAGTACTTC.

The J gene is TRBJ2-7, the V gene TRBV11-1; 8 nucleotides line up with TRBD2. Trimming removed 1 base from V and 7 bases from J; junction bases left unmatched: 12. This CDR3 comprises 16 residues. Germline V lookup: CDR1 SGHAT, CDR2 FQDESV (reference sequence). Written as DNA, the CDR3 is TGTGCCAGCAGCTTAGGTACGGGCGGGGGGAACAATGAGCAGTACTTC. The encoded protein is CASSLGTGGGNNEQYF.

There are a few counts of this clonotype. A read error may produce the germline difference seen at one junction end. The gene calls are TRBV20-1 and TRBJ2-5, with D tentatively TRBD1 or TRBD2 (5 bases each). CDR3 length: 14 residues. CDR1 DFQATT and CDR2 SNEGSKA come from the germline V gene (reference sequence). CDR3 nucleotides: TGCAGTGCTAGAGTCGGGGCGGCCGAAGAGACCCAGTATTTC. Amino acid sequence: CSARVGAAEETQYF.

The chain carries TRBV2 and TRBJ2-3; D could derive from TRBD1 or TRBD2 (5 bases each). Germline CDR1 and CDR2: SNHLY and FYNNEI. V was trimmed by 10 bases and J by 5 bases, leaving 16 bases between them. The CDR3 has 13 amino acids. In DNA form, the CDR3 reads TGTGCCATCGGGACCGGACCCCAAGATACGCAGTATTTT. Translated, it gives CAIGTGPQDTQYF. The whole variable domain, remainder taken from reference TRBV2 and TRBJ2-3, is EPEVTQTPSHQVTQMGQEVILRCVPISNHLYFYWYRQILGQKVEFLVSFYNNEISEKSEIFDDQFSVERPDGSNFTLKIRSTKLEDSAMYFCAIGTGPQDTQYFGPGTRLTVL.

The chain links TRBV7-2 to TRBJ2-3; D may be TRBD2 (5 bases). The germline CDR1 and CDR2 sequences are SGHTA and FQGNSA. The CDR3 consists of 12 residues. V was trimmed by 9 bases and J by 4 bases, leaving 11 bases between them. The DNA for the CDR3 is TGTGCCAGTAGAGGGTCTTCAGATACGCAGTATTTT. Protein product: CASRGSSDTQYF.

This rearrangement joins TRBV7-7 to TRBJ2-1; D gene ambiguous. Germline CDR1 is SSHAT and CDR2 is FNYEAQ (reference sequence). The CDR3 length is 13 residues. V was shortened by 5 bases and J by 6 bases, with 11 bases between the two germline ends. The CDR3 loop is CASSLIFGNEQFF. Here the CDR3 DNA reads TGTGCCAGCAGCCTAATCTTCGGCAATGAGCAGTTCTTC.

The rearrangement uses TRBV28 and TRBJ2-3, with TRBD2 matching over 10 bases. Germline loops: CDR1 MDHEN, CDR2 SYDVKM. The CDR3 totals 12 residues. Trimming took 6 bases from V and 11 from J; bases not matched to a gene: 5. CDR3 DNA sequence: TGTGCCAGCAGCACAAGCGGGGGGGTGCAGTATTTT. This translates into CASSTSGGVQYF.

This clonotype was observed at least ten times. This chain connects TRBV5-5 to TRBJ2-1; D remains unclear. V was trimmed by 3 bases and J by 8 bases, leaving 9 bases between them. CDR1 and CDR2 (germline): SGHKS, YYEKEE (reference sequence). The CDR3 runs to 12 residues. DNA for the CDR3: TGTGCCAGCAGCTCTGGGTTCTATGAGCAGTTCTTC. The encoded protein is CASSSGFYEQFF.

V gene TRBV7-2 combines with J gene TRBJ1-1; 12 bases map to TRBD1. The junction had 4 bases not matched to a gene; V was cut back by 4 bases and J by 1 base. CDR1 and CDR2 from the germline V gene are SGHTA and FQGNSA. This CDR3 is built from 16 residues. The CDR3 sequence: CASSWDRGRGNTEAFF. For the CDR3, the DNA is TGTGCCAGCAGCTGGGACAGGGGGCGCGGGAACACTGAAGCTTTCTTT.

The V call is TRBV2, the J call TRBJ2-3; D unclear. Trimming took 7 bases from V and 4 from J, leaving 12 bases between them. Germline V CDR1 and CDR2: SNHLY, FYNNEI. CDR3 length: 13 amino acids. CDR3 sequence reads: CASNENTPDTQYF. The CDR3 coding sequence is TGTGCCAGCAACGAGAACACCCCAGATACGCAGTATTTT.

This chain links TRBV24-1 with TRBJ1-2; 10 bases align to TRBD1. From germline, CDR1 is KGHDR and CDR2 SFDVKD. This CDR3 has 15 residues. V trimming: 4 bases; J trimming: 8 bases; junction bases outside the gene matches: 9. CDR3: CATSDAGTGEFGYTF. CDR3 coding DNA: TGTGCCACCAGTGACGCCGGGACAGGGGAGTTCGGCTACACCTTC.